The clone carrying this T cell receptor beta chain was recorded only once. Germline lookup yields CDR1 SNHLY and CDR2 FYNNEI. Trimming pared 5 bases from V and 0 bases from J, leaving 17 bases between. CDR3 length: 18 residues. Assay used: immunoSEQ multiplex PCR; TCRdb lists only in-frame clones, some missing. This table holds approximately 260,000 clones, approximately 86% found once. These data come from a study of blood T cell repertoires in COVID-19. The chain is built from TRBV2 and TRBJ2-6, with a possible D match to TRBD2 (7 bases). This TCR was recovered from a woman of 80 years or more with active or convalescent COVID-19. Material: peripheral blood. This chain's CDR3 is CASSHYGGAGSGANVLTF. CDR3 in DNA: TGTGCCAGCAGTCACTATGGGGGGGCCGGCTCTGGGGCCAACGTCCTGACTTTC.